These 24 T cell receptor beta chains share one sample of origin, sequenced in a study of T cells in women clearing cervical HPV infection. TCRdb's copy holds only in-frame clones and misses some; the assay was immunoSEQ multiplex PCR. The sample data list roughly 34,000 clones. The sequenced sample consisted of blood buffy coat. These receptors were collected from a woman aged 18-70 years with a cervical HPV16 infection that either progressed to CIN3+ or cleared (not recorded which).

Regarding this clone: The read gets to within 3 residues of the CDR3 end, and the germline J gene fills in the rest. This sequence joins TRBV30 and TRBJ2-5, with D maybe TRBD1 (6 bases). The germline V and J ends were trimmed by 0 bases and 6 bases, with 14 bases remaining between them. CDR3 length: 14 residues. Per germline, CDR1 GTSNPN and CDR2 SVGIG (reference sequence). The chain's CDR3 is CAWSVGLGHKTQYF. The part of the CDR3 DNA that was read is TGTGCCTGGAGTGTAGGGTTGGGACACAAGACC.

With regard to this clone: The observed sequence ends 3 residues before the CDR3 terminus, with the missing tail filled in from the germline J gene. The rearrangement links TRBV30 to TRBJ2-5; 9 bases align to TRBD1. The CDR3 runs 15 residues. Germline V gene lookup returns CDR1 GTSNPN and CDR2 SVGIG (reference sequence). Germline trimming cut 3 bases from V and 5 bases from J; bases unmatched to any gene: 10. The CDR3 here is CAWRTGTGFRETQYF. The part of the CDR3 DNA that was read is TGTGCCTGGAGGACGGGGACAGGGTTTCGGGAGACC.

Notes on this clone: The read finishes 3 residues shy of the CDR3 end, and the germline J gene is used to complete it. The chain uses TRBV19 and TRBJ2-5, with TRBD1 identical over 8 bases. The CDR3 covers 13 residues. The V segment lost 4 bases and the J segment 4 bases; nucleotides outside the gene matches: 2. Germline CDR1 reads LNHDA; CDR2 reads SQIVND (reference sequence). The DNA read from the CDR3 is TGTGCCAGTAGTAAGGACAGGGTAGAGACC. Translation: CASSKDRVET. The whole CDR3 reads CASSKDRVETQYF.

In regard to this clone: Coverage ceases 3 residues before the CDR3 finishes, and the germline J gene fills in the end. The chain has TRBV10-3 and TRBJ2-3; no reliable D call. Germline V gene sequence: CDR1 ENHRY, CDR2 SYGVKD. V dropped 0 bases and J dropped 4 bases, with 14 bases sitting between them. This CDR3 is built from 16 residues. The CDR3: CAISESNSPFADTQYF. CDR3 DNA, as far as it was read: TGTGCCATCAGTGAGTCGAATAGTCCGTTTGCAGATACG.

By frequency, this clone is medium-sized. Coverage ceases 3 residues before the CDR3 finishes, and the germline J gene fills in the end. The rearrangement links TRBV14 to TRBJ2-3; D is perhaps TRBD1 (5 bases). V shed 4 bases and J shed 6 bases, with 14 bases lying between them. Germline CDR1 is SGHDN and CDR2 is FVKESK. The CDR3 consists of 14 residues. Here the CDR3 reads CASSPWTKGDTQYF. CDR3 DNA, as far as it was read: TGTGCCAGCAGCCCCTGGACCAAGGGGGATACG. Based on the CDR3 plus reference TRBV14 and TRBJ2-3, the full variable domain is EAGVTQFPSHSVIEKGQTVTLRCDPISGHDNLYWYRRVMGKEIKFLLHFVKESKQDESGMPNNRFLAERTGGTYSTLKVQPAELEDSGVYFCASSPWTKGDTQYFGPGTRLTVL.

To note about this clone: The read finishes 3 residues shy of the CDR3 end, and the germline J gene is used to complete it. This chain connects TRBV7-9 to TRBJ2-5; D is perhaps TRBD1 or TRBD2 (6 bases each). Trimming pared 5 bases from V and 4 bases from J, leaving 14 bases between. Germline V gene sequence: CDR1 SEHNR, CDR2 FQNEAQ (reference sequence). The CDR3 runs to 14 residues. The covered CDR3 bases are TGTGCCAGCAGCGGAGGGACAACCGGAGAGACC. Amino acid sequence: CASSGGTTGET. The whole CDR3 region reads CASSGGTTGETQYF.

As regards this clone: The CDR3 end lies 3 residues beyond the end of the read and is filled in from the germline J gene. The V call is TRBV29-1, the J call TRBJ2-5; 8 nucleotides match TRBD2. The CDR3 has 13 amino acids. From germline, CDR1 is SQVTM and CDR2 ANQGSEA. The trim removed 3 bases at V and 4 bases at J, leaving 4 bases unmatched. CDR3 bases read: TGCAGCGTTGATCTGGCGGGGGGAGAGACC. Its protein product is CSVDLAGGET. The complete CDR3 reads CSVDLAGGETQYF.

Points on this clone: The observed sequence ends 3 residues before the CDR3 terminus, with the missing tail filled in from the germline J gene. The chain has TRBV29-1 and TRBJ2-3; tentatively, D is TRBD2 (5 bases). Per the germline V gene, CDR1 is SQVTM and CDR2 is ANQGSEA. There are 14 residues in the CDR3. Trimming took off 5 bases at V and 7 bases at J, with 19 bases between the two ends. CDR3 loop: CSVWTPFDLNTQYF. The CDR3 bases that were read are TGCAGCGTTTGGACTCCTTTTGATTTGAATACG.

In the case of this clone: The read comes to an end 3 residues before the CDR3 does, leaving the germline J gene to fill in the end. V is TRBV20-1 and J is TRBJ2-5; 7 nucleotides line up with TRBD2. The CDR3 totals 17 residues. The germline gives CDR1 DFQATT, CDR2 SNEGSKA (reference sequence). V shed 4 bases and J 3 bases; nucleotides not matched to a gene: 17. The CDR3 region is CSAMGRGDDKIEETQYF. The DNA read from the CDR3 is TGCAGTGCTATGGGTCGGGGGGACGATAAAATAGAAGAGACC.

Points on this clone: The read ends 3 residues shy of where the CDR3 ends; the end is completed using the germline J gene. The chain joins TRBV28 to TRBJ2-7, with 8 bases identical to TRBD1. Germline CDR1 and CDR2: MDHEN and SYDVKM. With V trimmed by 5 bases and J by 4 bases, 7 bases remained unmatched. This CDR3 comprises 14 residues. The sequenced CDR3 bases are TGTGCCAGCAGTCCTTGGACAGGGCAGTACGAG. This encodes CASSPWTGQYE. The entire CDR3 protein reads CASSPWTGQYEQYF.

With regard to this clone: Coverage ceases 3 residues before the CDR3 finishes, and the germline J gene fills in the end. The genes are TRBV30 and TRBJ2-4; 8 bases match TRBD2. Germline CDR1 is GTSNPN and CDR2 is SVGIG (reference sequence). With V trimmed by 2 bases and J by 7 bases, 4 bases remained unmatched. The length of the CDR3 is 13 residues. This CDR3 is CAWSSGRVNIQYF. The DNA read from the CDR3 is TGTGCCTGGAGTAGCGGGAGAGTTAACATT. The entire variable domain, with the rest obtained from reference TRBV30 and TRBJ2-4, is as follows: SQTIHQWPATLVQPVGSPLSLECTVEGTSNPNLYWYRQAAGRGLQLLFYSVGIGQISSEVPQNLSASRPQDRQFILSSKKLLLSDSGFYLCAWSSGRVNIQYFGAGTRLSVL.

As for this clone: From the germline J gene comes the end of the CDR3, since the read stops 3 residues before it. The chain links TRBV18 to TRBJ1-2; D is possibly TRBD1 (5 bases). Germline V lookup: CDR1 KGHSH, CDR2 LQKENI. This CDR3 comprises 15 residues. The CDR3 spells CASSPPGGRRYDYTF. CDR3 DNA, as far as it was read: TGTGCCAGCTCACCACCGGGGGGACGTAGGTACGAC.

On this clone itself: The read is 3 residues too short to cover the CDR3 end, so that end is filled in from the germline J gene. The chain is built from TRBV5-1 and TRBJ2-7, with D possibly TRBD2 on 5 matching bases. The V and J ends lost 0 bases and 3 bases respectively, with 13 bases between them. Germline CDR1 is SGHRS and CDR2 is YFSETQ. This CDR3 has 15 amino acids. CDR3: CASSLGGFSVYEQYF. The sequenced part of the CDR3 DNA is TGCGCCAGCAGCTTGGGAGGGTTTTCGGTCTACGAG.

With respect to this clone: The junction differs from germline at one of its ends, possibly a read error. The CDR3 is cut off 3 residues early in the read; its end comes from the germline J gene. The chain recombines TRBV4-2 with TRBJ1-4; TRBD1 is a possible D gene (5 bases). The CDR3 has 15 amino acids. Germline loops: CDR1 LGHNA, CDR2 YNFKEQ. CDR3 in amino acids: CASSQARGRGEKLFF. Incomplete CDR3 DNA: TGCGCCAGCAGCCAAGCGAGGGGTAGGGGTGAAAAA.

Turning to this clone: The read comes to an end 3 residues before the CDR3 does, leaving the germline J gene to fill in the end. The chain links TRBV5-1 to TRBJ1-5; 7 nucleotides agree with TRBD1. The V gene end was trimmed by 1 base and the J gene end by 4 bases; junction bases not matched to a gene: 5. The CDR3 runs to 15 residues. The V gene's germline CDR1 is SGHRS and CDR2 YFSETQ. CDR3 protein: CASSLQGEINQPQHF. CDR3 bases read: TGCGCCAGCAGCTTGCAGGGGGAAATTAATCAGCCC. Drawing the rest from reference TRBV5-1 and TRBJ1-5, the complete variable domain is KAGVTQTPRYLIKTRGQQVTLSCSPISGHRSVSWYQQTPGQGLQFLFEYFSETQRNKGNFPGRFSGRQFSNSRSEMNVSTLELGDSALYLCASSLQGEINQPQHFGDGTRLSIL.

On this clone: With the read ending 3 residues before the CDR3 end, the germline J gene is used to fill in that end. The chain is built from TRBV7-9 and TRBJ2-1; D gene ambiguous. The V end lost 0 bases, the J end lost 5 bases, and 8 bases lay between the germline ends. The V gene's germline CDR1 is SEHNR and CDR2 FQNEAQ (reference sequence). The CDR3 is 14 amino acids. The CDR3 here is CASSLAWAHNEQFF. The CDR3 DNA, read in part, is TGTGCCAGCAGCTTAGCTTGGGCCCACAATGAG.

A note on this clone: The read terminates 3 residues before the CDR3 end, so the remaining end is supplied by the germline J gene. V is TRBV10-3 and J is TRBJ2-5; maybe TRBD2 (6 bases). Germline CDR1 and CDR2: ENHRY and SYGVKD. CDR3 length: 12 residues. V lost 10 bases and J lost 5, with 14 bases in between. CDR3 residues: CATAGSTETQYF. Partial CDR3 DNA: TGTGCCACGGCGGGGTCCACGGAGACC.

In regard to this clone: The read comes to an end 3 residues before the CDR3 does, leaving the germline J gene to fill in the end. This chain links TRBV2 with TRBJ2-2; D possibly corresponds to TRBD2 (5 bases). The CDR3 sequence is 13 residues long. V was shortened by 5 bases and J by 7 bases, with 11 bases between the two germline ends. The germline CDR1 and CDR2 sequences are SNHLY and FYNNEI. The CDR3 is CASSSSGFGELFF. The DNA read from the CDR3 is TGTGCCAGCAGTAGCTCGGGGTTCGGGGAG.

Note on this clone: The read is 3 residues too short to cover the CDR3 end, so that end is filled in from the germline J gene. The V call is TRBV2, the J call TRBJ2-1; 7 positions match TRBD1. The trim removed 7 bases at V and 7 bases at J, leaving 13 bases unmatched. There are 15 residues in the CDR3. Germline V gene lookup returns CDR1 SNHLY and CDR2 FYNNEI. The CDR3 region is CASNTGAFSGNEQFF. The CDR3 bases that were read are TGTGCCAGCAATACAGGGGCTTTTTCAGGGAATGAG.

About this clone itself: Coverage ceases 3 residues before the CDR3 finishes, and the germline J gene fills in the end. This chain connects TRBV18 to TRBJ1-1; 8 bases match TRBD1. Germline lookup yields CDR1 KGHSH and CDR2 LQKENI. CDR3 size: 16 residues. V lost 0 bases, J lost 3 bases, and 6 bases stayed unmatched. Partial CDR3 DNA: TGTGCCAGCTCACCACCAACCGGACAGGGCGACACTGAA. Protein: CASSPPTGQGDTE. The complete CDR3 reads CASSPPTGQGDTEAFF.

On this clone: The sequenced fragment ends 3 residues before the CDR3 boundary, so the rest is inferred from the germline J gene. The chain has TRBV5-1 and TRBJ1-4; 7 positions agree with TRBD1. V lost 0 bases to trimming and J lost 5 bases; unmatched junction nucleotides: 7. Germline V CDR1 and CDR2: SGHRS, YFSETQ. CDR3 length equals 16 residues. The CDR3 protein is CASSLGQGNPNEKLFF. CDR3 DNA, as far as it was read: TGCGCCAGCAGCTTGGGACAGGGTAACCCGAATGAAAAA.

A word on this clone: The read finishes 3 residues shy of the CDR3 end, and the germline J gene is used to complete it. The genes are TRBV5-8 and TRBJ1-1; D is perhaps TRBD1 (5 bases). This CDR3 spans 11 amino acids. The germline CDR1 and CDR2 sequences are SGHTS and YDEGEE. The V end was cut by 4 bases, the J end by 7 bases, with 8 bases between. CDR3 DNA, as far as it was read: TGTGCCAGCAGCGTGACAGTTGAA. Translation gives CASSVTVE. The complete CDR3 sequence is CASSVTVEAFF.

Worth noting for this clone: The read halts 3 residues ahead of the CDR3 end, with the missing end drawn from the germline J gene. V and J are TRBV7-8 and TRBJ1-4; 8 bases match TRBD1. Germline-derived CDR1 and CDR2 are SGHVS and FQNEAQ. The CDR3 has 14 amino acids. J was trimmed by 8 bases and V by 6 bases; bases with no gene match: 8. The CDR3 spells CASSMQGAKEKLFF. The covered CDR3 bases are TGTGCCAGCAGTATGCAGGGGGCCAAGGAAAAA. Combining the CDR3 with reference TRBV7-8 and TRBJ1-4 gives the whole variable domain GAGVSQSPRYKVAKRGQDVALRCDPISGHVSLFWYQQALGQGPEFLTYFQNEAQLDKSGLPSDRFFAERPEGSVSTLKIQRTQQEDSAVYLCASSMQGAKEKLFFGSGTQLSVL.

To note about this clone: The sequence runs out 3 residues before the end of the CDR3; the remainder is reconstructed from the germline J gene. The V gene is TRBV27, the J gene TRBJ2-5, with a possible D match to TRBD1 (5 bases). V was clipped by 6 bases and J by 4 bases, with 21 bases between them. CDR1 and CDR2 from the germline V gene are MNHEY and SMNVEV (reference sequence). The CDR3 runs to 16 residues. The sequenced CDR3 bases are TGTGCCAGCAGCTTTACCCAGGGCGGTAATCGAGAGACC. Its translation is CASSFTQGGNRET. The entire CDR3 protein is CASSFTQGGNRETQYF.